These T cell receptor beta chains were read from a single sample in a study of Ad26.COV2.S vaccination and SARS-CoV-2 variants. Libraries were prepared by immunoSEQ multiplex PCR; TCRdb keeps only in-frame clonotypes and omits some of them. Seen here are fewer than 800,000 clones, around 92% observed once, and the top ten hold about 1.5%. The sample in question was peripheral blood, obtained in a trial of Ad26.COV2.S vaccine versus placebo. Receptors originate from a person between 18 and 65 years old who received the Ad26.COV2.S COVID-19 vaccine or a placebo. Each CDR3 is given with its conserved first and last residue. D genes are given only for firm matches.

D,J,V,length,CDR3,DNA
.,TRBJ2-1,TRBV6-6,14,CASSYLLAAGEQFF,TGTGCCAGCAGTTACCTATTAGCTGCGGGGGAGCAGTTCTTC
TRBD2,TRBJ2-7,TRBV19,14,CASAPSGRTYEQYF,TGTGCCAGTGCACCCAGCGGGAGGACCTACGAGCAGTACTTC
.,TRBJ2-5,TRBV5-8,14,CASSLGLARETQYF,TGTGCCAGCAGCTTGGGGCTAGCACGAGAGACCCAGTACTTC
TRBD1,TRBJ2-5,TRBV6-2/TRBV6-3,15,CASSDRGRYQETQYF,TGTGCCAGCAGCGACAGGGGCCGGTACCAAGAGACCCAGTACTTC
.,TRBJ2-2,TRBV10-1,18,CASSEIGSRQFNTGELFF,TGCGCCAGCAGTGAAATTGGTAGTCGACAGTTTAACACCGGGGAGCTGTTTTTT
TRBD1,TRBJ2-5,TRBV25-1,15,CASSEYGTGRETQYF,TGTGCCAGCAGTGAATACGGGACAGGGCGGGAGACCCAGTACTTC
TRBD1,TRBJ1-5,TRBV7-9,16,CASSLVGRGQHQPQHF,TGTGCCAGCAGCTTAGTAGGCAGGGGGCAGCATCAGCCCCAGCATTTT
.,TRBJ2-5,TRBV2,13,CASSVEGLETQYF,TGTGCCAGCAGTGTGGAGGGCCTCGAGACCCAGTACTTC
TRBD2,TRBJ2-1,TRBV6-2/TRBV6-3,20,CASSYYGEQLSGGPYNEQFF,TGTGCCAGCAGTTATTATGGTGAGCAACTTAGCGGGGGACCTTACAATGAGCAGTTCTTC
.,TRBJ2-3,TRBV7-9,13,CASSTLVWDTQYF,TGTGCCAGCAGCACTCTAGTGTGGGATACGCAGTATTTT
.,TRBJ1-4,TRBV9,13,CASSRRSGEKLFF,TGTGCCAGCAGTCGTAGGAGCGGGGAAAAACTGTTTTTT
TRBD2,TRBJ2-5,TRBV27,15,CASSTLAGAGWTQYF,TGTGCCAGCAGTACCTTAGCGGGAGCCGGTTGGACCCAGTACTTC
.,TRBJ1-2,TRBV29-1,13,CSVAGTDLYGYTF,TGCAGCGTTGCCGGGACGGATCTCTATGGCTACACCTTC
.,TRBJ1-4,TRBV7-9,14,CASSQGNPDEKLFF,TGTGCCAGCAGTCAAGGCAACCCAGATGAAAAACTGTTTTTT